Listed below are T cell receptor beta chains from one sample, sequenced in a study of cytomegalovirus exposure and HLA in healthy donors. Generated by immunoSEQ multiplex PCR, the TCRdb table keeps only in-frame clones and is missing some. The repertoire includes 110,000 to 150,000 clones, over 60% of them detected once, and less than 2.5% sits in the top ten. The sample comprised PBMCs. The receptors originated from a middle-aged man in good health and CMV-seronegative. CDR3s leave out the opening cysteine and the closing phenylalanine or tryptophan.

cdr3_aa v_call
ASSLRGGGPYSTDTQY TRBV7-6
ASSQVGGAGGTNNEQF TRBV4-2
ASSQAGPGGYGYT TRBV4-1
ASSLASRPLH TRBV5-6
ASSLFSDSNEKLF TRBV7-9
ASSVKGDSDSPLN TRBV9
ASSLSGANVLT TRBV19
ASSENRGTTEAF TRBV10-1
ASSERWGATDTEAF TRBV6-1
ASSLWSLTDTQY TRBV11-2
ASSEGLVSGGLQETQY TRBV2
ASSEHGDEGPLH TRBV25-1
SGSTSGLYNEQF TRBV29-1
AISEIGLAREQF TRBV10-3
ASSAYLGGTSGRRAYEQY TRBV28
ASSPSLAGFDTGELF TRBV4-1
ASILTGFETQY TRBV6-1
ASSPIRTVRRWNQPQH TRBV7-6